This section outlines one T cell receptor (beta chain) sequence together with its context. No antigen is known for it. Germline and junction disagree at one end, which may indicate a read error. This specimen belongs to a study of blood T cell repertoires in COVID-19 (dated by TCRdb to 2020 to 2021). In terms of the full investigation: Samples covering the acute and convalescent phases of COVID-19 were provided by collaborators in the United States, Italy and Spain. A de-identified subject ID, COVID-19 status, age in years and sex were almost always included in the sample metadata. The repertoires were released in a freely available public database intended as a resource for research on the immune response to SARS-CoV-2. Deeply sampled blood TCRbeta repertoires from subjects exposed to, actively infected with, or recovered from COVID-19 were included in the dataset. The material from the prospective study consisted of cDNA or gDNA derived from T cells, B-cell-depleted T cells, or PBMCs. HLA class I and class II types, where available, came from metadata supplied by the sample provider rather than from assay-based typing. The samples were drawn from two sources: the first 160 participants of the ongoing ImmuneRACE study, and over 1,000 subjects contributed by 6 global collaborators.

The collaborating institutions used their own protocols to collect whole blood in K2EDTA tubes. Collaborator samples were shipped for TCRbeta analysis as frozen whole blood, isolated PBMCs, or DNA extracted from either sample type. TCRbeta CDR3 regions were amplified from genomic DNA by means of the immunoSEQ Assay, a bias-controlled multiplex PCR. On the study's bioinformatics: Within the assay, amplification of reference gene primers was used to estimate how many nucleated cells each sample contained. Sequence reads were collapsed and filtered to measure the absolute abundance of every unique TCRbeta CDR3 rearrangement. For each sample, productive Simpson clonality was calculated as the square root of Simpson's diversity index over productive rearrangements. Held by TCRdb, this immuneACCESS table contains in-frame sequences only and omits some clones. Under half of the omission traces to an unresolved V gene where checked; the cause of the rest is unknown. That table supplies the V and J calls and clone size; D and trimming were determined from the DNA. This sample gives around 150,000 clones in total; roughly four fifths of them show up just once. The ten largest make up 8% to 13% of the sample.

Study-wide findings and limitations: Clinical and demographic metadata were provided uncurated, with the amount varying by source and participant.

Including cysteine and phenylalanine, the CDR3 has 12 amino acids. The DNA shown is the 36-base CDR3, in frame from base 1. In this chain, TRBV12-3 or TRBV12-4 is recombined with TRBJ1-2; the best D guess is TRBD1, with 5 bases matching. The sequenced sample consisted of peripheral blood. The source of this sequence is a man between 60 and 75 years old with active or convalescent COVID-19. The DNA sequence is given as TGTGCCAGCAGCAACTTGGACAACCCGGGTGGCTTC. Its translation reads: CASSNLDNPGGF.